The 12 T cell receptor beta chains in this list originate from one sample, sequenced in a study of graft-versus-host responses after intestinal transplantation (dated by TCRdb to the early 2020s). Their antigen targets remain unknown. This specimen's time point label, interpreted: cells obtained before transplantation from donor or recipient. Libraries were constructed by the immunoSEQ multiplex PCR assay. TCRdb obtained this table from immuneACCESS and retained in-frame rearrangements with V and J assigned. These tables miss some clones; where compared with another copy, unresolved V genes account for less than half of the shortfall, and the remainder is unexplained. In all, the sample holds tens of thousands of clones, and around nine tenths of those were seen once. Of the sample, 5.5% to 7% falls within the top ten clones. This specimen was unstimulated CD8+ T cells sorted from spleen or lymph node cells, taken before intestinal transplant. These receptors came from a human donor who received an intestinal transplant.

CDR3 nucleotide sequence: TGTGCCAGTGGGGAGGGAGGTGGAAACTATGGCTACACCTTC. Its protein is CASGEGGGNYGYTF. The rearrangement uses TRBV9 and TRBJ1-2; D ambiguous. CDR3 length equals 14 residues. Germline V gene sequence: CDR1 SGDLS, CDR2 YYNGEE. Trimming shortened V by 8 bases and J by 2 bases, and 16 bases separated the two germline ends.

The chain couples TRBV6-6 to TRBJ2-7; D gene uncertain. In germline, CDR1 is MNHNY, CDR2 SVGAGI (reference sequence). The CDR3 has 14 amino acids. V was trimmed by 2 bases and J by 2 bases, leaving 10 bases between them. CDR3 nucleotides: TGTGCCAGCAGTTACGGAGAATGGGCCTACGAGCAGTACTTC. Its translation is CASSYGEWAYEQYF.

The genes are TRBV27 and TRBJ2-5, with 9 bases fitting TRBD1. Looked up from germline, CDR1 is MNHEY and CDR2 is SMNVEV (reference sequence). Trimming took 2 bases from V and 2 from J; bases not matched to a gene: 0. The CDR3 covers 14 residues. CDR3 nucleotides: TGTGCCAGCAGTTTAGGACAGGGGCAAGAGACCCAGTACTTC. Its translation: CASSLGQGQETQYF.

This chain uses TRBV9 with TRBJ2-7; TRBD2 matches at 12 bases. Trimming took 4 bases from V and 2 from J; bases not matched to a gene: 16. Germline V gene data show CDR1 as SGDLS and CDR2 as YYNGEE. CDR3 length: 19 amino acids. The CDR3 nucleotides are TGTGCCAGCAGCCCCCGACCGGGACTAGCGGGTTTGTTAACCTACGAGCAGTACTTC. Residues: CASSPRPGLAGLLTYEQYF.

The chain recombines TRBV7-9 with TRBJ2-7, with TRBD1 matching 8 bases. CDR1 is SEHNR and CDR2 is FQNEAQ in the germline V gene (reference sequence). The CDR3 loop spans 14 amino acids. Trimming cost V 5 bases and J 2 bases; bases outside gene matches: 5. The chain's CDR3 is CASSPGTGAYEQYF. DNA for the CDR3: TGTGCCAGCAGCCCCGGGACAGGCGCCTACGAGCAGTACTTC.

This sequence joins TRBV6-6 and TRBJ2-7; 12 bases map to TRBD1. The ends lost 4 bases at V and 6 bases at J; junction bases unmatched: 4. This CDR3 contains 14 residues. Germline CDR1 reads MNHNY; CDR2 reads SVGAGI (reference sequence). The CDR3 region is CASSWGTGGVEQYF. In DNA, the CDR3 is TGTGCCAGCAGTTGGGGGACAGGGGGCGTCGAGCAGTACTTC.

The rearrangement links TRBV7-3 to TRBJ2-5; a weak D match, TRBD2 (5 bases). The CDR3 is 16 amino acids. The V gene's germline CDR1 is SGHTA and CDR2 FQGTGA. Trimming removed 4 bases at V and 1 base at J, with 16 bases between. CDR3: CASSSPDEGFQETQYF. The CDR3 region has the DNA TGTGCCAGCAGCTCGCCCGACGAGGGATTCCAAGAGACCCAGTACTTC.

The V call is TRBV27, the J call TRBJ1-2; D is perhaps TRBD1 (5 bases). The CDR3 runs to 16 residues. The germline V gene encodes CDR1 MNHEY and CDR2 SMNVEV (reference sequence). Trimming removed 2 bases from V and 6 bases from J, with 19 bases in between. The CDR3 nucleotides read TGTGCCAGCAGTTTAATGCCGGGGGGAGTTAGCGATGGCTACACCTTC. It encodes CASSLMPGGVSDGYTF.

CDR3 bases: TGTGCCAGCAGCCGTGGGGGGCAGGGGAACACTGAAGCTTTCTTT. This gives the protein CASSRGGQGNTEAFF. The V and J genes are TRBV7-9 and TRBJ1-1, with a tentative D call TRBD1 (6 bases). The CDR3 runs to 15 residues. Germline assignment: CDR1 SEHNR and CDR2 FQNEAQ (reference sequence). The V and J ends lost 5 bases and 1 base respectively, with 14 bases between them. Full variable domain (remainder filled in from reference TRBV7-9 and TRBJ1-1): DTGVSQNPRHKITKRGQNVTFRCDPISEHNRLYWYRQTLGQGPEFLTYFQNEAQLEKSRLLSDRFSAERPKGSFSTLEIQRTEQGDSAMYLCASSRGGQGNTEAFFGQGTRLTVV.

This sequence joins TRBV10-2 and TRBJ2-7, with D uncertain. This CDR3 has 12 amino acids. Trimming cost V 6 bases and J 6 bases, with 12 bases left between them. From germline, CDR1 is WSHSY and CDR2 SAAADI. The DNA for the CDR3 is TGCGCCAGCAGCCTTCCTCCTGGCGAGCAGTACTTC. Translation: CASSLPPGEQYF.

This rearrangement joins TRBV4-2 to TRBJ1-3, with D uncertain. Germline CDR1 reads LGHNA; CDR2 reads YNFKEQ. The V end was cut by 0 bases, the J end by 1 base, with 4 bases between. The CDR3 contains 14 residues. The CDR3 DNA reads TGTGCCAGCAGCCAAGAAGGTTCTGGAAACACCATATATTTT. Amino acid sequence: CASSQEGSGNTIYF.

The rearrangement links TRBV18 to TRBJ1-1; tentatively, D is TRBD1 (6 bases). Per germline, CDR1 KGHSH and CDR2 LQKENI. V was cut by 4 bases and J by 7 bases, with 13 bases left in between. This CDR3 is 13 amino acids long. The CDR3 nucleotides read TGTGCCAGCTCACTGCCGGACAGAGTTGAAGCTTTCTTT. As protein: CASSLPDRVEAFF.